What follows are 20 T cell receptor beta chains derived from one specimen sequenced in a study of identical twins. TCRdb passed the 5' RACE reads through MiXCR, listing each CDR3 protein once. The sample yields 1.5 million to 2 million distinct CDR3 sequences, less than 35% seen once. Input material: cord blood. The receptors were gathered from a newborn girl in good health.

This clonotype has only a few counts. The genes are TRBV20-1 and TRBJ2-3; 11 nucleotides line up with TRBD2. CDR1 and CDR2 (germline): DFQATT, SNEGSKA (reference sequence). The J segment lost 4 bases and the V segment lost 1 base, leaving 4 bases of the junction unmatched. This CDR3 is built from 15 residues. The CDR3 sequence is CSARVGTSGSDTQYF. The CDR3 nucleotides read TGCAGTGCTAGAGTCGGGACTAGCGGCTCAGATACGCAGTATTTT.

This clonotype was observed a few times. The V call is TRBV20-1, the J call TRBJ2-1, with 11 nucleotides matching TRBD2. Per germline, CDR1 DFQATT and CDR2 SNEGSKA (reference sequence). This CDR3 comprises 14 residues. The trim removed 6 bases at V and 2 bases at J, leaving 3 bases unmatched. The CDR3 reads CSAALAGAYNEQFF. For the CDR3, the DNA is TGCAGTGCGGCACTAGCGGGGGCCTACAATGAGCAGTTCTTC.

This clonotype was counted between two and nine times. The chain uses TRBV13 and TRBJ2-7; 9 bases map to TRBD1. Germline V gene sequence: CDR1 PRHDT, CDR2 FYEKMQ (reference sequence). J gave up 7 bases and V 4 bases, and 8 bases lay outside the gene matches. This CDR3 has 14 amino acids. The CDR3 DNA is TGTGCCAGCAGCTCGACAGGGGGAGCGAGGGAGCAGTACTTC. Translating it yields CASSSTGGAREQYF.

The chain employs TRBV28 and TRBJ2-7; TRBD2 might be the D (5 bases). The CDR3 sequence is 14 residues long. V lost 3 bases and J 5 bases, leaving 14 bases between the germline ends. Looked up from germline, CDR1 is MDHEN and CDR2 is SYDVKM. CDR3 amino acids: CASSFRPGSDEQYF. DNA for the CDR3: TGTGCCAGCAGTTTTCGTCCGGGAAGCGACGAGCAGTACTTC.

This chain links TRBV9 with TRBJ2-3; TRBD2 might be the D (6 bases). Trimming cost V 3 bases and J 1 base, with 15 bases left between them. CDR3 size: 16 residues. The V gene's germline CDR1 is SGDLS and CDR2 YYNGEE. CDR3 DNA sequence: TGTGCCAGCAGCGCCAATAGCGGATTGGGCACAGATACGCAGTATTTT. Protein sequence: CASSANSGLGTDTQYF. The complete variable domain, with remaining parts taken from reference TRBV9 and TRBJ2-3, reads DSGVTQTPKHLITATGQRVTLRCSPRSGDLSVYWYQQSLDQGLQFLIQYYNGEERAKGNILERFSAQQFPDLHSELNLSSLELGDSALYFCASSANSGLGTDTQYFGPGTRLTVL.

This chain connects TRBV6-2 or TRBV6-3 to TRBJ1-6; D is ambiguous. The germline V and J ends were trimmed by 8 bases and 12 bases, with 11 bases remaining between them. Germline V gene lookup returns CDR1 MNHEY and CDR2 SVGEGT. This CDR3 contains 11 residues. For the CDR3, the DNA is TGTGCCAGCGGAACCGGTAGACCCCTCCACTTT. This encodes CASGTGRPLHF.

A few counts support this clonotype. This sequence joins TRBV4-1 and TRBJ2-4; weak D call: TRBD2 (6 bases). The germline CDR1 and CDR2 sequences are MGHRA and YSYEKL. The V gene lost 1 base and the J gene lost 5 bases, with 18 bases spanning the gap. CDR3 length equals 17 residues. CDR3 coding DNA: TGCGCCAGCAGCCAAGCCCCGACTAGAGGTGGGCAAAACATTCAGTACTTC. Amino acid sequence: CASSQAPTRGGQNIQYF.

The chain links TRBV25-1 to TRBJ1-1, with D uncertain. The CDR3 totals 12 residues. Trimming took 4 bases from V and 4 from J, leaving 7 bases between them. Looked up from germline, CDR1 is MGHDK and CDR2 is SYGVNS. CDR3 loop: CASSGPSTEAFF. The CDR3 DNA sequence: TGTGCCAGCAGTGGTCCAAGCACTGAAGCTTTCTTT.

In this sample, this clonotype turned up a few times. J is TRBJ2-3 and V is TRBV7-2; D may match TRBD1 or TRBD2 (5 bases each). Germline CDR1 SGHTA, CDR2 FQGNSA. CDR3 length: 13 amino acids. Trimming cost V 5 bases and J 5 bases, with 11 bases left between them. The CDR3 loop reads CASSDGTGDTQYF. CDR3 nucleotide sequence: TGTGCCAGCAGCGACGGGACGGGAGATACGCAGTATTTT.

Comments on this clonotype: The missing conserved phenylalanine or tryptophan at the end of this CDR3 makes a read error likely. This chain connects TRBV7-2 to TRBJ2-1; 8 nucleotides match TRBD2. After removal of 6 bases from V and 2 bases from J, the junction contained 6 bases not matched to a gene. This CDR3 region has 15 residues. Looked up from germline, CDR1 is SGHTA and CDR2 is FQGNSA. CDR3 residues: CASRTPSGPYNEQFI. In DNA form, the CDR3 reads TGTGCCAGCAGAACCCCTAGCGGGCCCTACAATGAGCAGTTCATC.

A few counts support this clonotype. The rearrangement joins TRBV6-2 or TRBV6-3 to TRBJ2-7, with D tentatively TRBD2 (5 bases). The CDR3 loop spans 12 amino acids. Germline CDR1 reads MNHEY; CDR2 reads SVGEGT. V lost 6 bases, J lost 5 bases, and 11 bases lay in between. The CDR3 is CASRSNSDEQYF. DNA of the CDR3: TGTGCCAGCAGGTCAAATAGCGACGAGCAGTACTTC.

This chain uses TRBV21-1 with TRBJ2-5; the DNA was not compared with TRBD2, the D call given in the table. TRBV21-1 counts as a pseudogene. The CDR3 runs 20 residues. In DNA, the CDR3 is TGTGCCAGCAGCAAACCCCCAAGTAGTGGTAGCGGGGACAAAGAAGAGACCCAGTACTTC. Translation gives CASSKPPSSGSGDKEETQYF.

This clonotype has at least ten counts. The CDR3 protein is CASSLTSGVPYEQYF. For the CDR3, the DNA is TGCGCCAGCAGCCTGACTAGCGGGGTTCCCTACGAGCAGTACTTC. The chain is built from TRBV5-1 and TRBJ2-7, with 11 bases aligning to TRBD2. Germline CDR1 is SGHRS and CDR2 is YFSETQ. Germline trimming cut 4 bases from V and 2 bases from J; bases unmatched to any gene: 5. The CDR3 length is 15 residues.

The chain links TRBV10-3 to TRBJ1-2; D perhaps matches TRBD1 (5 bases). Germline CDR1 is ENHRY and CDR2 is SYGVKD. The V end lost 4 bases, the J end lost 8 bases, and 17 bases lay between the germline ends. The CDR3 covers 14 residues. This CDR3 is CAISAGTAIRGYTF. The CDR3 region has the DNA TGTGCCATCAGTGCCGGGACGGCCATTAGGGGCTACACCTTC.

This clonotype was counted only a few times. The chain joins TRBV20-1 to TRBJ2-7, with 8 positions matching TRBD2. The CDR3 extends over 16 amino acids. Germline CDR1 reads DFQATT; CDR2 reads SNEGSKA (reference sequence). Germline trimming cut 0 bases from V and 4 bases from J; bases unmatched to any gene: 11. CDR3 nucleotides: TGCAGTGCTAGAGATCTCTTGCGGGGGGCTGGATACGAGCAGTACTTC. This encodes CSARDLLRGAGYEQYF.

The V call is TRBV20-1, the J call TRBJ2-3, with D perhaps being TRBD1 or TRBD2 (5 bases each). The germline V and J ends were trimmed by 6 bases and 0 bases, with 22 bases remaining between them. The CDR3 sequence is 17 residues long. Per germline, CDR1 DFQATT and CDR2 SNEGSKA (reference sequence). The CDR3 reads CSAWDQPYAPSTDTQYF. DNA of the CDR3: TGCAGTGCCTGGGACCAGCCCTACGCGCCTAGCACAGATACGCAGTATTTT.

The CDR3 coding sequence is TGCAGCGTTGAAAGCTCGGGGACAGCCCTCTATGGCTACACCTTC. Translation: CSVESSGTALYGYTF. The chain has TRBV29-1 and TRBJ1-2; TRBD1 agrees at 7 bases. Germline V CDR1 and CDR2: SQVTM, ANQGSEA. The CDR3 is 15 amino acids. With V trimmed by 2 bases and J by 4 bases, 10 bases remained unmatched.

V gene TRBV12-3 or TRBV12-4 combines with J gene TRBJ1-1; the D is unclear. The CDR3 covers 10 residues. V dropped 3 bases and J dropped 8 bases, with 4 bases sitting between them. The CDR3 loop is CASSLREAFF. CDR3 nucleotides: TGTGCCAGCAGTTTGAGGGAAGCTTTCTTT.

V is TRBV5-1 and J is TRBJ2-4; 7 positions match TRBD1. The J call is uncertain, as TRBJ2-7 better fits the DNA end. The CDR3 has 16 residues. The germline gives CDR1 SGHRS, CDR2 YFSETQ. CDR3 DNA: TGCGCCAGCAGCTTGGCGCCAGGGACAGACCCCTACGAGCAGTACTTC. It specifies CASSLAPGTDPYEQYF.

With regard to this clonotype: Without the conserved terminal phenylalanine or tryptophan, this CDR3 likely stems from a read error. The chain links TRBV20-1 to TRBJ2-4; 9 bases are shared with TRBD2. CDR1 and CDR2 from the germline V gene are DFQATT and SNEGSKA (reference sequence). J gave up 4 bases and V 1 base, and 5 bases lay outside the gene matches. This CDR3 has 15 amino acids. The CDR3 loop reads CSARGPSGEKNIQYC. The DNA for the CDR3 is TGCAGTGCTAGAGGTCCTAGCGGGGAAAAAAACATTCAGTACTGC.